The entry below describes one TCR beta chain. This record comes from a study of control samples from healthy donors and cancer patients. Sequencing was performed with immunoSEQ multiplex PCR; in TCRdb, only in-frame clones are kept and a portion is missing. The data contain roughly 79,000 clones, approximately 80% of them seen just once; the ten biggest clones take up approximately 15%. Trimming removed 5 bases at V and 4 bases at J, with 6 bases between. CDR3 size: 11 residues. Germline V lookup: CDR1 MNHNY, CDR2 SVGAGI (reference sequence). Sequenced input: blood. The sequence came from a man aged 50 or older in good health. J is TRBJ2-7 and V is TRBV6-6; D remains ambiguous. The CDR3 nucleotides are TGTGCCAGCAGTCCCTCGTACGAGCAGTACTTC. It yields the protein CASSPSYEQYF.